The T cell receptor beta chain under discussion was sequenced for a study of blood T cells in healthy people across ages. Every sample yielded at least 6 million isolated PBMCs. From germline, CDR1 is SGHRS and CDR2 YFSETQ. V was pared by 4 bases and J by 0 bases, with 16 bases between. The CDR3 spans 16 residues. Through a sample-barcoded 5' primer and a J-beta primer mix, a second PCR was run for about 6 to 11 cycles. TCRdb re-derived calls from the 5' RACE reads in MiXCR, one entry per CDR3 protein. This table has about 630,000 distinct CDR3 sequences, around 20% appearing once. The J gene is TRBJ1-1, the V gene TRBV5-1, with D maybe TRBD1 (6 bases). This TCR derives from a man in his 70s in good health. Sequencing input: blood. The CDR3 loop reads CASSPGGGGMNTEAFF. CDR3 nucleotides: TGCGCCAGCAGCCCGGGGGGGGGCGGCATGAACACTGAAGCTTTCTTT.